These 26 T cell receptor beta chains share one sample of origin, sequenced in a study. From the 5' RACE reads, TCRdb called clonotypes with MiXCR, one entry per CDR3 protein. The data hold approximately 60,000 distinct CDR3 sequences, with 20% to 25% observed a single time. The sequenced sample consisted of memory CD4+ T cells sorted from a lymph node. The subset here: memory CD4+ T cells, CD4+CD45RO+CD25-. Receptors originate from a female donor with breast cancer.

This clonotype was observed a few times. V is TRBV28 and J is TRBJ1-6; maybe TRBD1 (5 bases). Germline CDR1 and CDR2: MDHEN and SYDVKM. The CDR3 consists of 14 residues. V shed 6 bases and J shed 7 bases, with 13 bases lying between them. CDR3 amino acids: CASRSGGYNSPLHF. CDR3 coding DNA: TGTGCCAGCAGGTCGGGGGGTTACAATTCACCCCTCCACTTT.

In its sample, this clonotype was seen a few times. V is TRBV3-1 and J is TRBJ1-4; D remains unclear. V lost 4 bases to trimming and J lost 5 bases, with 11 bases between them. Per the germline V gene, CDR1 is LGHDT and CDR2 is YNNKEL (reference sequence). CDR3 size: 14 residues. Here the CDR3 reads CASSRAYTNEKLFF. The CDR3 DNA follows: TGTGCCAGCAGCCGGGCCTATACGAATGAAAAACTGTTTTTT.

This clonotype was seen a few times. This sequence joins TRBV5-1 and TRBJ2-7; TRBD2 aligns across 7 bases. V shed 3 bases and J 3 bases; nucleotides not matched to a gene: 6. Germline assignment: CDR1 SGHRS and CDR2 YFSETQ. CDR3 length equals 14 residues. In nucleotides, the CDR3 is TGCGCCAGCAGCTGGCGGGAGTTAGGCTACGAGCAGTACTTC. The encoded protein is CASSWRELGYEQYF. The full variable domain, with the rest looked up from reference TRBV5-1 and TRBJ2-7, is KAGVTQTPRYLIKTRGQQVTLSCSPISGHRSVSWYQQTPGQGLQFLFEYFSETQRNKGNFPGRFSGRQFSNSRSEMNVSTLELGDSALYLCASSWRELGYEQYFGPGTRLTVT.

This clonotype occurred once. Given a much more abundant clone one base away, this may be a read error. The CDR3 does not close with the conserved phenylalanine or tryptophan, likely indicating a read error. V is TRBV4-3 and J is TRBJ1-2; D is undetermined. This CDR3 region has 16 residues. The germline CDR1 and CDR2 sequences are LGHNA and YSLEER. The V end was cut by 0 bases, the J end by 2 bases, with 13 bases between. This CDR3 is CASSQDAGDGNYGYTY. DNA for the CDR3: TGCGCCAGCAGCCAAGATGCGGGCGACGGCAACTATGGCTACACCTAC.

This clonotype showed up many times. This chain connects TRBV7-9 to TRBJ2-7, with unresolved D. V dropped 4 bases and J dropped 3 bases, with 4 bases sitting between them. The CDR3 contains 11 residues. CDR1 and CDR2 (germline): SEHNR, FQNEAQ (reference sequence). The CDR3 nucleotides read TGTGCCAGCAGCTACTTCTACGAGCAGTACTTC. Protein: CASSYFYEQYF.

The J gene is TRBJ2-7, the V gene TRBV12-3 or TRBV12-4, with D tentatively TRBD1 (6 bases). CDR3 length: 16 residues. V lost 6 bases and J 0 bases, leaving 18 bases between the germline ends. The CDR3 is CASSPLDGDISYEQYF. As DNA, the CDR3 is TGTGCCAGCAGCCCCCTTGATGGGGACATCTCCTACGAGCAGTACTTC.

This clonotype was observed many times. The V gene is TRBV9, the J gene TRBJ2-7, with 7 bases matching TRBD1. Germline V gene sequence: CDR1 SGDLS, CDR2 YYNGEE. Losses at the gene ends were 0 bases for V and 5 bases for J; bases not matched to a gene: 8. The CDR3 has 15 residues. CDR3 sequence reads: CASSVGGGPPNEQYF. CDR3 DNA sequence: TGTGCCAGCAGCGTAGGAGGGGGCCCACCCAACGAGCAGTACTTC.

The chain employs TRBV28 and TRBJ2-1, with D maybe TRBD2 (6 bases). There are 16 residues in the CDR3. Germline loops: CDR1 MDHEN, CDR2 SYDVKM. The V end was cut by 6 bases, the J end by 0 bases, with 15 bases between. The CDR3 DNA follows: TGTGCCAGCAGCTCAACAGCGGGCAACTCCTACAATGAGCAGTTCTTC. Translated, it gives CASSSTAGNSYNEQFF.

This clonotype was detected a few times. The chain combines TRBV24-1 with TRBJ2-4; D is unclear. The CDR3 extends over 12 amino acids. Germline V gene data show CDR1 as KGHDR and CDR2 as SFDVKD. Trimming shortened V by 1 base and J by 7 bases, and 4 bases separated the two germline ends. In nucleotides, the CDR3 is TGTGCCACCAGTGATTTTAAGAACATTCAGTACTTC. It encodes CATSDFKNIQYF.

Concerning this clonotype: At one end the junction does not follow the germline gene, possibly because of a read error. The chain is built from TRBV20-1 and TRBJ2-7; 7 bases match TRBD2. The CDR3 has 13 residues. Germline V lookup: CDR1 DFQATT, CDR2 SNEGSKA (reference sequence). The CDR3 nucleotides read TGCAGTGCTTCGCGCGGGAGCTCCTACGGGCAGTACTTC. It encodes CSASRGSSYGQYF.

The chain joins TRBV12-3 or TRBV12-4 to TRBJ2-1; a possible D gene is TRBD1 (6 bases). The V end was cut by 5 bases, the J end by 8 bases, with 16 bases between. The CDR3 is 14 residues long. The CDR3 coding sequence is TGTGCCAGCAGTCCCGGCACAGGGATCGATGAGCAGTTCTTC. The encoded protein is CASSPGTGIDEQFF.

The CDR3 DNA follows: TGCGCCAGCAGTCCCATAGGCAGGCGGATGAACACTGAAGCTTTCTTT. Its protein product is CASSPIGRRMNTEAFF. The genes are TRBV4-1 and TRBJ1-1, with no clear D. Trimming shortened V by 6 bases and J by 0 bases, and 17 bases separated the two germline ends. From germline, CDR1 is MGHRA and CDR2 YSYEKL. The length of the CDR3 is 16 residues.

This clonotype occurred a few times. The chain couples TRBV12-3 or TRBV12-4 to TRBJ1-2; D might be TRBD1 (5 bases). V was trimmed by 6 bases and J by 2 bases, leaving 10 bases between them. This CDR3 spans 13 amino acids. The CDR3 sequence is CASSYQGNYGYTF. Written as DNA, the CDR3 is TGTGCCAGCAGCTACCAGGGCAACTATGGCTACACCTTC.

This clonotype was picked up one time. The chain carries TRBV6-2 or TRBV6-3 and TRBJ1-6; a possible D gene is TRBD1 (5 bases). CDR1 and CDR2 (germline): MNHEY, SVGEGT. Trimming cost V 5 bases and J 6 bases, with 14 bases left between them. This CDR3 is 15 amino acids long. CDR3: CASSEGPSANSPLHF. DNA of the CDR3: TGTGCCAGCAGTGAGGGACCATCCGCTAATTCACCCCTCCACTTT.

This clonotype has at least ten counts. The chain uses TRBV7-2 and TRBJ2-7; 8 bases map to TRBD1. Germline assignment: CDR1 SGHTA and CDR2 FQGNSA. The CDR3 loop spans 15 amino acids. The ends lost 5 bases at V and 5 bases at J; junction bases unmatched: 11. The CDR3 DNA follows: TGTGCCAGCAGCCCACACAGGGGGAATTTGGACGAGCAGTACTTC. This codes for CASSPHRGNLDEQYF.

This clonotype has a handful of counts. The CDR3 reads CASSEIRQSYEQYF. Written as DNA, the CDR3 is TGTGCCAGCAGTGAAATTCGGCAGTCCTACGAGCAGTACTTC. The gene calls are TRBV6-1 and TRBJ2-7; no firm D call. The germline V gene encodes CDR1 MNHNS and CDR2 SASEGT. CDR3 length equals 14 residues. With 2 bases removed from V and 1 base from J, the gap between germline ends came to 9 bases.

This clonotype was detected only a few times. This chain links TRBV20-1 with TRBJ2-3; TRBD2 aligns across 9 bases. The J segment lost 2 bases and the V segment lost 6 bases, leaving 9 bases of the junction unmatched. Germline V gene data show CDR1 as DFQATT and CDR2 as SNEGSKA (reference sequence). There are 15 residues in the CDR3. The CDR3 sequence is CSAAPAGGFTDTQYF. The CDR3 DNA reads TGCAGTGCCGCTCCCGCGGGAGGGTTCACAGATACGCAGTATTTT.

The chain links TRBV5-1 to TRBJ2-5; 11 bases agree with TRBD2. This CDR3 contains 17 residues. Unmatched junction bases numbered 13, after V lost 4 bases and J lost 5 bases. Germline-derived CDR1 and CDR2 are SGHRS and YFSETQ. The CDR3 DNA is TGCGCCAGCAGCCCCGGGGGGCTAGCGGGAGGTACGGAGACCCAGTACTTC. Protein: CASSPGGLAGGTETQYF.

Note on this clonotype: Because it lacks the conserved phenylalanine or tryptophan at the end, this CDR3 is likely a read error. This chain connects TRBV7-8 to TRBJ1-5; no clear D gene. This CDR3 is built from 13 residues. Germline V CDR1 and CDR2: SGHVS, FQNEAQ. Trimming removed 2 bases from V and 3 bases from J, with 5 bases in between. The CDR3 DNA sequence: TGTGCCAGCAGCTTAAGCCCCAATCAGCCCCAGCATCTT. This encodes CASSLSPNQPQHL.

With regard to this clonotype: This clone may be a read error of a much larger clone one base away. The chain links TRBV7-9 to TRBJ1-2; D is ambiguous. V lost 5 bases and J 5 bases, leaving 15 bases between the germline ends. Germline V gene sequence: CDR1 SEHNR, CDR2 FQNEAQ (reference sequence). CDR3 length: 14 amino acids. The CDR3 sequence is CASSMSGSVYGYTF. In DNA, the CDR3 is TGTGCCAGCAGCATGTCGGGTTCTGTTTATGGCTACACCTTC.

In its sample, this clonotype was seen a few times. This chain joins TRBV7-6 and TRBJ1-6; perhaps TRBD1 as D (6 bases). V was pared by 2 bases and J by 8 bases, with 10 bases between. CDR1 and CDR2 (germline): SGHVS, FNYEAQ. CDR3 length equals 14 residues. In DNA, the CDR3 is TGTGCCAGCAGCTTAAACACAGGGTATTCACCCCTCCACTTT. It encodes CASSLNTGYSPLHF.

This clonotype was observed a few times. The chain couples TRBV7-9 to TRBJ2-1, with 10 nucleotides matching TRBD2. Germline assignment: CDR1 SEHNR and CDR2 FQNEAQ (reference sequence). This CDR3 contains 15 residues. V shed 2 bases, J shed 6 bases, and the junction held 4 bases outside the gene matches. The CDR3 DNA reads TGTGCCAGCAGCTTAATAGTAGCGGGAGGCAATGAGCAGTTCTTC. Translation: CASSLIVAGGNEQFF. The whole variable domain, filled in from reference TRBV7-9 and TRBJ2-1, reads DTGVSQNPRHKITKRGQNVTFRCDPISEHNRLYWYRQTLGQGPEFLTYFQNEAQLEKSRLLSDRFSAERPKGSFSTLEIQRTEQGDSAMYLCASSLIVAGGNEQFFGPGTRLTVL.

This clonotype occurred many times. The V gene is TRBV7-2, the J gene TRBJ2-5; TRBD2 aligns across 12 bases. CDR3 size: 15 residues. The V gene end was trimmed by 4 bases and the J gene end by 1 base; junction bases not matched to a gene: 1. Per germline, CDR1 SGHTA and CDR2 FQGNSA. In nucleotides, the CDR3 is TGTGCCAGCAGCTCACTAGCGGGAGGCCAAGAGACCCAGTACTTC. Protein sequence: CASSSLAGGQETQYF.

The V and J genes are TRBV5-1 and TRBJ2-5; 8 bases are shared with TRBD2. The length of the CDR3 is 15 residues. After removal of 0 bases from V and 3 bases from J, the junction contained 4 bases not matched to a gene. Germline CDR1 reads SGHRS; CDR2 reads YFSETQ. CDR3 in DNA: TGCGCCAGCAGCTTGGGAGCGGGGGCTGAAGAGACCCAGTACTTC. Encoded protein: CASSLGAGAEETQYF.

This clonotype was seen only a few times. The chain employs TRBV20-1 and TRBJ2-5, with 8 bases aligning to TRBD2. The CDR3 runs 16 residues. CDR1 DFQATT and CDR2 SNEGSKA come from the germline V gene (reference sequence). J was trimmed by 5 bases and V by 1 base; bases with no gene match: 12. CDR3: CSARVSLAGSTETQYF. The CDR3 DNA is TGCAGTGCTAGAGTATCGTTAGCGGGGAGTACGGAGACCCAGTACTTC.

This clonotype was seen many times. The V call is TRBV5-1, the J call TRBJ1-1; no clear D. Trimming pared 4 bases from V and 5 bases from J, leaving 12 bases between. The CDR3 has 13 amino acids. Germline V gene lookup returns CDR1 SGHRS and CDR2 YFSETQ. DNA for the CDR3: TGCGCCAGCAGCCTTTCGTGGGAGACTGAAGCTTTCTTT. Amino acids: CASSLSWETEAFF.